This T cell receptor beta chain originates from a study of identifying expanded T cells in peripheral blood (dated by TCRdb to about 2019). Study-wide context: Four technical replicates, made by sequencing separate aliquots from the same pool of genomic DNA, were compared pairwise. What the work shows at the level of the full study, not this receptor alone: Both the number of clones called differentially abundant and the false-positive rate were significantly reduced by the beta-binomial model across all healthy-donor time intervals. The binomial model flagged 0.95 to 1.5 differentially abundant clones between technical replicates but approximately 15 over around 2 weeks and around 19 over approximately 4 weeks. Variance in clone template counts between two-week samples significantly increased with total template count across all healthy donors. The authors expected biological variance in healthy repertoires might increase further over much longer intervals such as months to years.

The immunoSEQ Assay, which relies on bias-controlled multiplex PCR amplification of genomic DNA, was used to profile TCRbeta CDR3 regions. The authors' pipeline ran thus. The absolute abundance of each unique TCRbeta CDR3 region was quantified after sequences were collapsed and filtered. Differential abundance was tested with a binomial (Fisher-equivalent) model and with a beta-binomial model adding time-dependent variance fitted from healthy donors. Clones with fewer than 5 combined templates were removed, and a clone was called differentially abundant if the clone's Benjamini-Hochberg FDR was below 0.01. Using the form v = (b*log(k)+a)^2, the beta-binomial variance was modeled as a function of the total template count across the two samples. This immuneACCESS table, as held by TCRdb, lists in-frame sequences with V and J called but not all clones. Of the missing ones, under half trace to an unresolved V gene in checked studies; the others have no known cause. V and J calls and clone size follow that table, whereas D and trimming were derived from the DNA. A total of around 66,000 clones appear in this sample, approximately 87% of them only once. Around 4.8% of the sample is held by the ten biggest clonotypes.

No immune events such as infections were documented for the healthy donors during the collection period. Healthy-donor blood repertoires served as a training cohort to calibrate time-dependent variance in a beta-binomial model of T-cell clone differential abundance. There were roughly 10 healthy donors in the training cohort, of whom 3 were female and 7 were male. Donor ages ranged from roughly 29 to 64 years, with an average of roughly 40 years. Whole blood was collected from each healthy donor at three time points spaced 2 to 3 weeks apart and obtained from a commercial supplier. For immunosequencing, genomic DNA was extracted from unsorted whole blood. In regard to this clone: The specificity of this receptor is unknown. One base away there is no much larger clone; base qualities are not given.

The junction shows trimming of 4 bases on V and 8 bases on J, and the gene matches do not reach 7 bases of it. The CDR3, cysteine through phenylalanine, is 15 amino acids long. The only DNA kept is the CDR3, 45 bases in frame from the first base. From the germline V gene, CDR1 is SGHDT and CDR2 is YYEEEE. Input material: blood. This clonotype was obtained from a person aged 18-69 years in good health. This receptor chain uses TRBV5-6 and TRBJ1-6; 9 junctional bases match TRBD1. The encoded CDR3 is CASSAYDRGDSPLHF. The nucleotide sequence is TGTGCCAGCAGCGCATACGACAGGGGGGATTCACCCCTCCACTTT.